This T cell receptor beta chain was observed in a study of T cell responses to AZD1222 COVID-19 vaccine. Study background: Second-dose recipients at about 4 or about 12 weeks were treated as one pooled group. Regarding the study as a whole: Nearly half of the spike-specific TCRs reportedly recognize variant regions that carry no mutations. Baseline antibody screening turned up just a handful of seropositive AZD1222 recipients.

Turning to this clone: The antigen remains unidentified.

Repertoires were generated with immunoSEQ multiplex PCR, while TCRdb's copy carries only in-frame clones and drops some. The sample lists 80,000 or so clones; just under 90% were seen once. The clonotype originates from an adult in good health. Source: peripheral blood, taken on day 0 of AZD1222 vaccination.

In DNA form, the CDR3 reads TGTGCCAGTAGATGGTCGCGTCTTAATGAAAAACTGTTTTTT. It yields the protein CASRWSRLNEKLFF. V is TRBV19 and J is TRBJ1-4; no definite D call. Deletions cut 6 bases from V and 4 bases from J, with 12 bases between. The CDR3 sequence is 14 residues long. Per the germline V gene, CDR1 is LNHDA and CDR2 is SQIVND (reference sequence).